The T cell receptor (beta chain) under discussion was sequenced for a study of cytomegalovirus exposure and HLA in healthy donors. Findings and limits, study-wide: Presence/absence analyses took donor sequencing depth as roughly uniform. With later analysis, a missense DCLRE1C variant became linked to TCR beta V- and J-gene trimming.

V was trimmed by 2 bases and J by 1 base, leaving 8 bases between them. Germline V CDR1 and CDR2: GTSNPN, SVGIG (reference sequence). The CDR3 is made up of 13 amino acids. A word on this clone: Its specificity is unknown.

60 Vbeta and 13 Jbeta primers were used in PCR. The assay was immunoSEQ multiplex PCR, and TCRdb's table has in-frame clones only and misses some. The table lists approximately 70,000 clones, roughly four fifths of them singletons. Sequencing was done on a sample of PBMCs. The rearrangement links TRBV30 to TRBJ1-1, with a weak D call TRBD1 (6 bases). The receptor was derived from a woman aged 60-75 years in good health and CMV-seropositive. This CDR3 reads CAWSLQGNTEAFF. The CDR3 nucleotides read TGTGCCTGGAGTTTACAGGGGAACACTGAAGCTTTCTTT.